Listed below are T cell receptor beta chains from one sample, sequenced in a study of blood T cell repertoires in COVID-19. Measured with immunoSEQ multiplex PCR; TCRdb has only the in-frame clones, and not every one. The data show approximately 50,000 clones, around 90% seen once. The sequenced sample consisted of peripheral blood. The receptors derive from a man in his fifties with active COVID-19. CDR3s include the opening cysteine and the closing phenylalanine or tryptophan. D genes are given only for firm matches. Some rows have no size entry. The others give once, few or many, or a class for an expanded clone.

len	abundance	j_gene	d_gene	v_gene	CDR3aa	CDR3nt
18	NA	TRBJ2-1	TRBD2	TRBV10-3	CAISEPGTSGRVYNEQFF	TGTGCCATCAGCGAACCCGGGACTAGCGGGAGGGTCTACAATGAGCAGTTCTTC
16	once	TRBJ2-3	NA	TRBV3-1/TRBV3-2	CASSQDTKPNTDTQYF	TGTGCCAGCAGCCAAGATACAAAACCAAACACAGATACGCAGTATTTT
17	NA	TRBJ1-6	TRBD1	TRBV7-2	CASSLSGQGRIGSPLHF	TGTGCCAGCAGCTTATCTGGACAGGGTAGAATCGGTTCACCCCTCCACTTT
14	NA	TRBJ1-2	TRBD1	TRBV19	CASRSGTANYGYTF	TGTGCCAGTCGTTCAGGGACAGCTAACTATGGCTACACCTTC
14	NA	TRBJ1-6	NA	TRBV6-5	CASGQGGYNSPLHF	TGTGCCAGCGGGCAGGGAGGCTATAATTCACCCCTCCACTTT
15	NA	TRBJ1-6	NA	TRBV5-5	CASSLVGRGNSPLHF	TGTGCCAGCAGCTTGGTTGGCAGGGGAAATTCACCCCTCCACTTT
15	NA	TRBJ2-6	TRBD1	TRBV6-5	CASSPGGAGANVLTF	TGTGCCAGCAGTCCAGGGGGCGCGGGGGCCAACGTCCTGACTTTC
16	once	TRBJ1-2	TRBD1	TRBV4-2	CASSQVTGQANYGYTF	TGTGCCAGCAGCCAAGTCACGGGACAGGCTAACTATGGCTACACCTTC
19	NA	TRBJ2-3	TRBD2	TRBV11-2	CASSGWPGLAGGSTDTQYF	TGTGCCAGCAGCGGTTGGCCGGGACTAGCGGGGGGGAGCACAGATACGCAGTATTTT
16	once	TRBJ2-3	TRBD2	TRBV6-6	CASSWTSGRLTDTQYF	TGTGCCAGCAGTTGGACTAGCGGGAGACTTACAGATACGCAGTATTTT
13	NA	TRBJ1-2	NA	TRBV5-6	CASSFWGNYGYTF	TGTGCCAGCAGCTTCTGGGGCAACTATGGCTACACCTTC
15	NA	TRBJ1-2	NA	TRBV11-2	CASSSDKTANYGYTF	TGTGCCAGCAGCTCCGACAAAACCGCTAACTATGGCTACACCTTC
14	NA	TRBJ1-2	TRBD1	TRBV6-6	CASTRDRANYGYTF	TGTGCCAGTACCCGGGACAGGGCTAACTATGGCTACACCTTC
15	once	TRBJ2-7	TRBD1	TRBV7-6	CASSISPDRSYEQYF	TGTGCCAGCAGCATCTCTCCGGACAGGTCCTACGAGCAGTACTTC
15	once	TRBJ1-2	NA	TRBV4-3	CASSQVAGGNYGYTF	TGCGCCAGCAGCCAAGTTGCTGGCGGAAACTATGGCTACACCTTC
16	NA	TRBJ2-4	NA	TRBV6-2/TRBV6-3	CASSVTGDGAKNIQYF	TGTGCCAGCAGTGTGACGGGAGATGGGGCCAAAAACATTCAGTACTTC
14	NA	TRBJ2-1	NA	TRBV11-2	CASSLVANNNEQFF	TGTGCCAGCAGCTTAGTTGCTAATAACAATGAGCAGTTCTTC
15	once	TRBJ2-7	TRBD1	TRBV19	CASSPRQGSLDEQYF	TGTGCCAGTAGTCCCCGACAGGGGTCTCTTGACGAGCAGTACTTC
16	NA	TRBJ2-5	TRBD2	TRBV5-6	CASSLASRGIQKTQYF	TGTGCCAGCAGCTTGGCCTCGCGGGGGATCCAAAAGACCCAGTACTTC
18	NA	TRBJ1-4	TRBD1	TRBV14	CASSQEPGQGSTNEKLFF	TGTGCCAGCAGCCAAGAACCGGGACAGGGGTCAACTAATGAAAAACTGTTTTTT
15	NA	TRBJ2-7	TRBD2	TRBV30	CAWSAGTSGSYEQYF	TGTGCCTGGAGTGCCGGGACTAGCGGGAGCTACGAGCAGTACTTC
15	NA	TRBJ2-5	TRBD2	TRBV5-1	CASSWMGGGEETQYF	TGCGCCAGCAGCTGGATGGGCGGGGGGGAAGAGACCCAGTACTTC
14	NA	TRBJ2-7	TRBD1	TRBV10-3	CAISTGQGDYEQYF	TGTGCCATCAGTACCGGACAGGGGGACTACGAGCAGTACTTC
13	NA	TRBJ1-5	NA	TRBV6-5	CASSVAHNQPQHF	TGTGCCAGCAGCGTCGCGCACAATCAGCCCCAGCATTTT
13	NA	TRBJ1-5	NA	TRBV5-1	CASSARGNQPQHF	TGCGCCAGCTCAGCGCGGGGCAATCAGCCCCAGCATTTT
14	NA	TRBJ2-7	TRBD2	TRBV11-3	CASSSGGGSYEQYF	TGTGCCAGCAGCTCCGGCGGGGGATCCTACGAGCAGTACTTC
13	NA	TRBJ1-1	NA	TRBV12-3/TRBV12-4	CASSLRPLERAFF	TGTGCCAGCAGTTTGAGGCCCCTCGAGCGAGCTTTCTTT
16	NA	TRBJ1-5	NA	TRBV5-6	CASSLVGEIPRQPQHF	TGTGCCAGCAGCTTGGTCGGTGAGATCCCCCGGCAGCCCCAGCATTTT
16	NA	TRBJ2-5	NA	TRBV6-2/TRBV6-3	CASSYPRGGSIETQYF	TGTGCCAGCAGTTACCCCAGGGGAGGGAGCATTGAGACCCAGTACTTC
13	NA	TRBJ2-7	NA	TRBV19	CASSRTVSYEQYF	TGTGCCAGTAGTAGGACAGTTTCCTACGAGCAGTACTTC
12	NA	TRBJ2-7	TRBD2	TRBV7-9	CASGGETYEQYF	TGTGCCTCGGGGGGGGAGACCTACGAGCAGTACTTC
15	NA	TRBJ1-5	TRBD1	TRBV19	CASREDRGMFWPQHF	TGTGCCAGTAGGGAGGACAGGGGCATGTTTTGGCCCCAGCATTTT
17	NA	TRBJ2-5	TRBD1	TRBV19	CASSITHGQAYQETQYF	TGTGCCAGTAGTATTACTCACGGACAGGCGTACCAAGAGACCCAGTACTTC
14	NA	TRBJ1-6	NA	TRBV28	CASSFGQLNSPLHF	TGTGCCAGCAGTTTCGGACAATTAAATTCACCCCTCCACTTT
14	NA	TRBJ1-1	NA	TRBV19	CASSFGNENTEAFF	TGTGCCAGTAGTTTCGGGAACGAGAACACTGAAGCTTTCTTT
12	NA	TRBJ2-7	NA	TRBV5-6	CASSLGTYEQYF	TGTGCCAGCAGCTTGGGTACCTACGAGCAGTACTTC
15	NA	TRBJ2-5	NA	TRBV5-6	CASSLDLASGETQYF	TGTGCCAGCAGCTTGGATCTGGCATCGGGAGAGACCCAGTACTTC
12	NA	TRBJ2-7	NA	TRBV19	CASSIEDSEQYF	TGTGCCAGTAGTATAGAGGACTCCGAGCAGTACTTC
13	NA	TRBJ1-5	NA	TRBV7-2	CASSPFSNQPQHF	TGTGCCAGCAGCCCTTTCTCCAATCAGCCCCAGCATTTT
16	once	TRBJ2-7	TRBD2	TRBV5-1	CASSLGGTSGSYEQYF	TGCGCCAGCAGCTTGGGAGGGACTAGCGGGAGCTACGAGCAGTACTTC
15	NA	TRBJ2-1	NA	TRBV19	CASMTSGSSYNEQFF	TGTGCCAGTATGACTAGTGGCAGCTCCTACAATGAGCAGTTCTTC
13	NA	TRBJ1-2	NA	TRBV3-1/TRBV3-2	CASSHSKGYGYTF	TGTGCCAGCAGCCACTCAAAGGGGTATGGCTACACCTTC
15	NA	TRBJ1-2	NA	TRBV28	CASSRRLRGLYGYTF	TGTGCCAGCAGCCGGCGTCTTAGGGGACTATATGGCTACACCTTC